These 21 T cell receptor beta chains originate from one sample sequenced in a study of T cells in Graves' hyperthyroidism and ophthalmopathy (dated by TCRdb to about 2019). The receptor library was made with multiplex PCR. Sequenced on an Illumina HiSeq 2000. The TCR beta CDR3 regions were amplified from RNA transcripts. A first-round RT-PCR of the TCR CDR3 used the HTBI primer set with the Qiagen OneStep RT-PCR kit. TCRdb passed the public sequencing reads through fastp at Q25 and MiXCR, retaining productive beta sequences. Every CDR3 protein is listed once, alongside the most common genes and DNA of its rows. The sample contains about 300,000 distinct CDR3 sequences, roughly 19% of them found a single time. The ten largest account for roughly 40% of the sample. Specimen: blood. The origin of the receptors is a man aged 50-60 years with Graves' ophthalmopathy.

This chain uses TRBV9 with TRBJ2-1; D is possibly TRBD2 (6 bases). Germline values: CDR1 SGDLS, CDR2 YYNGEE. The CDR3 length is 14 residues. V was clipped by 6 bases and J by 0 bases, with 10 bases between them. The CDR3 is CASTEGSSYNEQFF. CDR3 DNA sequence: TGTGCCAGCACGGAGGGATCCTCCTACAATGAGCAGTTCTTC.

Many counts were recorded for this clonotype. The chain carries TRBV5-1 and TRBJ1-1; D unresolved. This CDR3 region has 15 residues. V shed 0 bases and J shed 3 bases, with 12 bases lying between them. Germline CDR1 SGHRS, CDR2 YFSETQ. CDR3 in amino acids: CASSLDGMRDTEAFF. The CDR3 nucleotides are TGCGCCAGCAGCTTGGACGGGATGAGGGACACTGAAGCTTTCTTT.

In its sample, this clonotype was seen many times. V is TRBV5-1 and J is TRBJ2-1; 14 bases line up with TRBD2. The J segment lost 0 bases and the V segment lost 0 bases, leaving 5 bases of the junction unmatched. The germline V gene has CDR1 SGHRS and CDR2 YFSETQ. The CDR3 is 19 residues long. The CDR3 loop reads CASSLVGLAGGTSYNEQFF. The CDR3 bases are TGCGCCAGCAGCTTGGTTGGACTAGCGGGAGGTACCTCCTACAATGAGCAGTTCTTC.

CDR3 sequence: CASSYSQGFQETQYF. As DNA, the CDR3 is TGTGCCAGCAGTTACTCCCAGGGGTTCCAAGAGACCCAGTACTTC. This rearrangement joins TRBV6-6 to TRBJ2-5; tentative D call: TRBD1 (6 bases). The CDR3 is 15 residues long. Germline assignment: CDR1 MNHNY and CDR2 SVGAGI (reference sequence). Trimming removed 0 bases at V and 1 base at J, with 9 bases between.

This clonotype came up many times. V usage is TRBV7-9 and J usage is TRBJ2-7; 9 positions match TRBD2. Germline V gene sequence: CDR1 SEHNR, CDR2 FQNEAQ (reference sequence). Losses at the gene ends were 4 bases for V and 3 bases for J; bases not matched to a gene: 7. The CDR3 has 15 residues. CDR3 sequence: CASSSFSGGIYEQYF. CDR3 DNA sequence: TGTGCCAGCAGCTCATTCAGCGGGGGGATCTACGAGCAGTACTTC.

The sample holds many counts of this clonotype. The chain is built from TRBV27 and TRBJ2-6; 11 bases line up with TRBD2. Per the germline V gene, CDR1 is MNHEY and CDR2 is SMNVEV (reference sequence). The CDR3 has 17 residues. Trimming took 2 bases from V and 4 from J; bases not matched to a gene: 4. CDR3 nucleotides: TGTGCCAGCAGTTTAGCTAGCGGGAGGACCGGGGCCAACGTCCTGACTTTC. Protein product: CASSLASGRTGANVLTF.

The gene calls are TRBV13 and TRBJ1-5; D is undetermined. The CDR3 totals 17 residues. The germline V gene has CDR1 PRHDT and CDR2 FYEKMQ (reference sequence). Trimming pared 5 bases from V and 5 bases from J, leaving 22 bases between. The CDR3 DNA reads as TGTGCCAGCAGCACTAGAGGGAACAAGCTGACGGATCAGCCCCAGCATTTT. Its protein is CASSTRGNKLTDQPQHF.

A few counts support this clonotype. This chain uses TRBV7-9 with TRBJ1-5, with D unresolved. V gave up 1 base and J gave up 5 bases, with 9 bases separating them. The length of the CDR3 is 14 residues. Germline loops: CDR1 SEHNR, CDR2 FQNEAQ (reference sequence). CDR3 in amino acids: CASSLEGSYQPQHF. CDR3 in DNA: TGTGCCAGCAGCTTAGAGGGCAGCTATCAGCCCCAGCATTTT.

There are many counts of this clonotype. The rearrangement uses TRBV30 and TRBJ2-7; D tentatively fits TRBD1 or TRBD2 (6 bases each). The CDR3 extends over 15 amino acids. Trimming removed 3 bases from V and 2 bases from J, with 17 bases in between. The germline V gene encodes CDR1 GTSNPN and CDR2 SVGIG (reference sequence). The CDR3 spells CAWSTGSSVTYEQYF. The CDR3 DNA is TGTGCCTGGAGCACAGGGTCTAGCGTCACCTACGAGCAGTACTTC.

The chain recombines TRBV5-1 with TRBJ2-7, with 8 bases lining up with TRBD2. This CDR3 is built from 14 residues. J lost 7 bases, V lost 0 bases, and 6 bases had no gene match. Germline CDR1 and CDR2: SGHRS and YFSETQ. The CDR3 coding sequence is TGCGCCAGCAGCTTGGATCCGGGAGGGGAAGAGCAGTACTTC. Translated: CASSLDPGGEEQYF.

In its sample, this clonotype was seen a few times. The V call is TRBV6-1, the J call TRBJ2-7; D gene ambiguous. Germline CDR1 reads MNHNS; CDR2 reads SASEGT. CDR3 size: 15 residues. Trimming stripped 2 bases from V and 3 bases from J, with 14 bases between. The CDR3 loop is CASSERSTTHYEQYF. CDR3 sequence (DNA): TGTGCCAGCAGTGAACGTAGCACCACACACTACGAGCAGTACTTC.

This clonotype was recorded at least ten times. The chain links TRBV20-1 to TRBJ2-3, with a tentative D call TRBD2 (5 bases). Germline V gene data show CDR1 as DFQATT and CDR2 as SNEGSKA (reference sequence). This CDR3 region has 13 residues. Trimming stripped 5 bases from V and 1 base from J, with 10 bases between. The CDR3 region is CSAHSGGTDTQYF. In nucleotides, the CDR3 is TGCAGTGCTCACAGCGGAGGCACAGATACGCAGTATTTT.

The chain has TRBV30 and TRBJ2-3; TRBD1 is a possible D gene (6 bases). This CDR3 contains 17 residues. The germline V gene has CDR1 GTSNPN and CDR2 SVGIG (reference sequence). V lost 3 bases, J lost 0 bases, and 19 bases lay in between. DNA for the CDR3: TGTGCCTGGAGCACACCCCCAGGGGCTGCTAGCACAGATACGCAGTATTTT. Translation gives CAWSTPPGAASTDTQYF.

The rearrangement joins TRBV7-9 to TRBJ2-7; D not resolved. V dropped 1 base and J dropped 3 bases, with 10 bases sitting between them. The CDR3 length is 14 residues. Germline loops: CDR1 SEHNR, CDR2 FQNEAQ (reference sequence). CDR3 nucleotide sequence: TGTGCCAGCAGCTTAGGGATACCGTTCTACGAGCAGTACTTC. Its protein is CASSLGIPFYEQYF.

This clonotype was picked up many times. The chain combines TRBV12-3 or TRBV12-4 with TRBJ2-1; 8 nucleotides align to TRBD2. The CDR3 has 12 amino acids. Losses at the gene ends were 8 bases for V and 6 bases for J; bases not matched to a gene: 3. CDR3 protein: CASGTRTNEQFF. CDR3 sequence (DNA): TGTGCCAGCGGGACTAGAACCAATGAGCAGTTCTTC.

The sample holds many counts of this clonotype. V and J are TRBV28 and TRBJ2-1; 8 nucleotides align to TRBD1. V lost 2 bases, J lost 6 bases, and 9 bases stayed unmatched. The CDR3 runs 16 residues. Germline CDR1 and CDR2: MDHEN and SYDVKM. CDR3 sequence (DNA): TGTGCCAGCAGTTTACCCCGACAGGGGAGAATCAATGAGCAGTTCTTC. Residues: CASSLPRQGRINEQFF.

The chain is built from TRBV20-1 and TRBJ1-5; unclear D gene. The germline V and J ends were trimmed by 0 bases and 7 bases, with 19 bases remaining between them. CDR3 size: 16 residues. Germline CDR1 DFQATT, CDR2 SNEGSKA (reference sequence). The CDR3 is CSARDRSKDLTQPQHF. In nucleotides, the CDR3 is TGCAGTGCTAGAGATCGTAGTAAGGACCTAACACAGCCCCAGCATTTT.

The chain is built from TRBV6-1 and TRBJ1-2, with D perhaps TRBD1 (6 bases). V was shortened by 6 bases and J by 6 bases, with 11 bases between the two germline ends. The CDR3 runs to 12 residues. CDR1 and CDR2 from the germline V gene are MNHNS and SASEGT. CDR3 loop: CASSFDRNGYTF. The CDR3 coding sequence is TGTGCCAGCAGCTTTGACAGGAATGGCTACACCTTC.

The chain uses TRBV19 and TRBJ2-6; D not certain. CDR3 length: 14 amino acids. Germline lookup yields CDR1 LNHDA and CDR2 SQIVND (reference sequence). Trimming removed 3 bases from V and 4 bases from J, with 7 bases in between. The CDR3 region is CASSIATGANVLTF. Written as DNA, the CDR3 is TGTGCCAGTAGTATTGCAACCGGGGCCAACGTCCTGACTTTC.

This clonotype appeared many times. The V call is TRBV11-1, the J call TRBJ1-1; the D gene is possibly TRBD1 (5 bases). This CDR3 has 15 residues. V gave up 5 bases and J gave up 1 base, with 14 bases separating them. Germline assignment: CDR1 SGHAT and CDR2 FQDESV (reference sequence). The CDR3 reads CASSPDGGTNTEAFF. DNA for the CDR3: TGTGCCAGCAGCCCAGACGGGGGAACGAACACTGAAGCTTTCTTT.

Ten or more counts support this clonotype. The chain carries TRBV6-1 and TRBJ1-2; the match to TRBD1 covers 8 bases. J gave up 8 bases and V 5 bases, and 22 bases lay outside the gene matches. The CDR3 contains 18 residues. The germline CDR1 and CDR2 sequences are MNHNS and SASEGT. The CDR3 DNA follows: TGTGCCAGCAGTCGACTCGTCGGACAGGGCCGGTTCCGCGGGGGCTACACCTTC. Its protein product is CASSRLVGQGRFRGGYTF.